Following are 29 T cell receptor beta chains from one sample sequenced in a study of PD-L1 blockade in urothelial cancer. Generated by immunoSEQ multiplex PCR, the TCRdb table keeps only in-frame clones and is missing some. The sample yields roughly 50,000 clones, around 77% seen once. This material consisted of PBMCs, taken around atezolizumab (anti-PD-L1) treatment. The receptors were sampled from a man in his 70s with urothelial cancer.

The chain joins TRBV4-3 to TRBJ2-4; 13 bases align to TRBD2. The V segment lost 4 bases and the J segment 8 bases; nucleotides outside the gene matches: 11. The CDR3 contains 17 residues. The V gene's germline CDR1 is LGHNA and CDR2 YSLEER. CDR3 sequence (DNA): TGCGCCAGCAGCCCATCCGGGACTAGCGGGGATACTGACATTCAGTACTTC. This gives the protein CASSPSGTSGDTDIQYF.

This chain joins TRBV20-1 and TRBJ2-1; no clear D gene. CDR3 length equals 11 residues. Looked up from germline, CDR1 is DFQATT and CDR2 is SNEGSKA (reference sequence). V was trimmed by 6 bases and J by 8 bases, leaving 11 bases between them. The CDR3 reads CSATSRDEQFF. The DNA of the CDR3 is TGCAGTGCCACCTCCCGGGATGAGCAGTTCTTC.

This clone was observed once. This chain links TRBV6-1 with TRBJ1-2; maybe TRBD1 (5 bases). CDR1 is MNHNS and CDR2 is SASEGT in the germline V gene. Trimming removed 8 bases from V and 2 bases from J, with 9 bases in between. The CDR3 runs 12 residues. This CDR3 reads CASVTGNYGYTF. CDR3 DNA: TGTGCCAGCGTAACAGGAAACTATGGCTACACCTTC.

The chain uses TRBV5-4 and TRBJ2-7; the match to TRBD2 covers 14 bases. The CDR3 consists of 16 residues. V was clipped by 4 bases and J by 4 bases; unmatched bases: 7. Germline-derived CDR1 and CDR2 are SGHNT and YYREEE (reference sequence). Written as DNA, the CDR3 is TGTGCCAGCAGCCTGGGACTAGCGGGAGCCGGGTACGAGCAGTACTTC. Translating gives CASSLGLAGAGYEQYF.

The rearrangement links TRBV7-9 to TRBJ2-7; D perhaps matches TRBD1 (6 bases). The V gene's germline CDR1 is SEHNR and CDR2 FQNEAQ (reference sequence). The ends were cut back, 2 bases at V and 7 bases at J, with 21 bases in the middle. The CDR3 consists of 16 residues. CDR3 residues: CASSLRPDRRVGEQYF. Written as DNA, the CDR3 is TGTGCCAGCAGCTTACGACCCGACAGGAGAGTTGGGGAGCAGTACTTC.

This clone is medium-sized in the sample. The V and J genes are TRBV4-1 and TRBJ2-2, with TRBD1 identical over 10 bases. Unmatched junction bases numbered 4, after V lost 2 bases and J lost 7 bases. CDR1 is MGHRA, CDR2 YSYEKL, per germline. This CDR3 contains 15 residues. Written as DNA, the CDR3 is TGCGCCAGCAGCCAACCCCGGACAGGGGGCGGGGAGCTGTTTTTT. Protein: CASSQPRTGGGELFF.

This chain links TRBV9 with TRBJ2-6; possibly TRBD1 for D (6 bases). This CDR3 is built from 17 residues. The germline V and J ends were trimmed by 4 bases and 2 bases, with 16 bases remaining between them. From germline, CDR1 is SGDLS and CDR2 YYNGEE. The CDR3 DNA reads as TGTGCCAGCAGCTCCTATTCTTGGGGGCCTGGGGCCAACGTCCTGACTTTC. It specifies CASSSYSWGPGANVLTF.

The chain employs TRBV4-1 and TRBJ1-2; D might be TRBD1 (6 bases). V lost 0 bases and J lost 4, with 15 bases in between. This CDR3 contains 16 residues. Germline V gives CDR1 MGHRA, CDR2 YSYEKL. CDR3 protein: CASSQESGGLSYGYTF. Here the CDR3 DNA reads TGCGCCAGCAGCCAAGAATCCGGGGGGCTTAGCTATGGCTACACCTTC.

The gene calls are TRBV6-5 and TRBJ1-3, with TRBD1 matching over 7 bases. After removal of 2 bases from V and 0 bases from J, the junction contained 1 base not matched to a gene. This CDR3 has 15 residues. Germline V gives CDR1 MNHEY, CDR2 SVGAGI. CDR3 sequence: CASSYRGPSGNTIYF. The CDR3 DNA is TGTGCCAGCAGTTACAGGGGGCCCTCTGGAAACACCATATATTTT.

The chain joins TRBV11-3 to TRBJ2-3, with D unresolved. The CDR3 covers 14 residues. Trimming left V 2 bases short and J 6 bases short, with 12 bases between. CDR1 and CDR2 (germline): SGHNT, YENEEA. CDR3 in DNA: TGTGCCAGCAGCTTACAGGCGTCCAGGGATACGCAGTATTTT. Translated, it gives CASSLQASRDTQYF. The whole variable domain, remainder taken from reference TRBV11-3 and TRBJ2-3, is EAGVVQSPRYKIIEKKQPVAFWCNPISGHNTLYWYLQNLGQGPELLIRYENEEAVDDSQLPKDRFSAERLKGVDSTLKIQPAELGDSAVYLCASSLQASRDTQYFGPGTRLTVL.

V gene TRBV27 combines with J gene TRBJ2-6, with TRBD1 matching over 8 bases. The CDR3 is 16 amino acids. The ends lost 5 bases at V and 0 bases at J; junction bases unmatched: 3. Germline CDR1 reads MNHEY; CDR2 reads SMNVEV (reference sequence). The CDR3 region is CASSRQGSSGANVLTF. In nucleotides, the CDR3 is TGTGCCAGCAGTAGACAGGGGAGCTCTGGGGCCAACGTCCTGACTTTC. Together with reference TRBV27 and TRBJ2-6, the CDR3 gives the full variable domain: EAQVTQNPRYLITVTGKKLTVTCSQNMNHEYMSWYRQDPGLGLRQIYYSMNVEVTDKGDVPEGYKVSRKEKRNFPLILESPSPNQTSLYFCASSRQGSSGANVLTFGAGSRLTVL.

The chain links TRBV7-2 to TRBJ1-2; 11 bases agree with TRBD1. Per the germline V gene, CDR1 is SGHTA and CDR2 is FQGNSA. This CDR3 is built from 16 residues. The V segment lost 4 bases and the J segment 8 bases; nucleotides outside the gene matches: 12. DNA for the CDR3: TGTGCCAGCAGCTCGACGCCGGGACAGGGGGGGATAGGCTACACCTTC. Amino acid sequence: CASSSTPGQGGIGYTF.

This rearrangement joins TRBV18 to TRBJ2-1; 8 bases fit TRBD2. The V gene's germline CDR1 is KGHSH and CDR2 LQKENI. V dropped 3 bases and J dropped 9; count of bases not matched to a gene: 10. This CDR3 is 15 amino acids long. CDR3 sequence reads: CASSPWSGSFFEQFF. The CDR3 nucleotides read TGTGCCAGCTCACCTTGGAGCGGGAGCTTTTTTGAGCAGTTCTTC.

V gene TRBV6-5 combines with J gene TRBJ2-1, with D possibly TRBD2 on 6 matching bases. The CDR3 is 14 residues long. The V gene's germline CDR1 is MNHEY and CDR2 SVGAGI. V shed 1 base and J shed 6 bases, with 10 bases lying between them. The CDR3 nucleotides read TGTGCCAGCAGTTACTTAGCGGACCGCAATGAGCAGTTCTTC. Translation gives CASSYLADRNEQFF.

The CDR3 DNA is TGTGCCAGCTCACAACTAGTTACTGAGCAGTTCTTC. Protein product: CASSQLVTEQFF. The gene calls are TRBV18 and TRBJ2-1, with D perhaps TRBD2 (5 bases). CDR3 length equals 12 residues. Trimming pared 4 bases from V and 9 bases from J, leaving 10 bases between. Per germline, CDR1 KGHSH and CDR2 LQKENI.

V gene TRBV28 combines with J gene TRBJ2-7; TRBD1 aligns across 10 bases. Germline V CDR1 and CDR2: MDHEN, SYDVKM. V shed 5 bases and J 2 bases; nucleotides not matched to a gene: 6. The CDR3 totals 15 residues. CDR3 sequence (DNA): TGTGCCAGCAGTGTCCCTGGACAGGGGGCCTACGAGCAGTACTTC. Translated, it gives CASSVPGQGAYEQYF.

This chain joins TRBV28 and TRBJ2-7; tentatively, D is TRBD2 (6 bases). V dropped 6 bases and J dropped 6 bases, with 24 bases sitting between them. The CDR3 is made up of 16 amino acids. In germline, CDR1 is MDHEN, CDR2 SYDVKM. The chain's CDR3 is CASSLGQRWQGGEQYF. CDR3 in DNA: TGTGCCAGCAGCTTAGGCCAACGGTGGCAGGGAGGCGAGCAGTACTTC.

This rearrangement joins TRBV11-2 to TRBJ2-7, with D unclear. CDR1 and CDR2 from the germline V gene are SGHAT and FQNNGV. The CDR3 consists of 15 residues. Trimming stripped 1 base from V and 1 base from J, with 11 bases between. As DNA, the CDR3 is TGTGCCAGCAGCTTAGTTTCCGGAGTATCCTACGAGCAGTACTTC. Encoded protein: CASSLVSGVSYEQYF.

The CDR3: CASSPLTSGNEQFF. The CDR3 nucleotides are TGCGCCAGCAGCCCTTTGACTAGCGGCAATGAGCAGTTCTTC. V usage is TRBV4-1 and J usage is TRBJ2-1, with 9 bases fitting TRBD2. Trimming took 4 bases from V and 6 from J; bases not matched to a gene: 4. Germline V CDR1 and CDR2: MGHRA, YSYEKL. The CDR3 runs 14 residues.

This clone has just a few counts. This rearrangement joins TRBV9 to TRBJ2-3, with 7 bases identical to TRBD2. The germline CDR1 and CDR2 sequences are SGDLS and YYNGEE. This CDR3 is built from 15 residues. Trimming at V came to 4 bases and at J to 3 bases, leaving 8 bases not matched to a gene. The CDR3 DNA reads as TGTGCCAGCAGCCTTCGTTCGGGGGGAACAGATACGCAGTATTTT. Its protein product is CASSLRSGGTDTQYF.

This rearrangement joins TRBV19 to TRBJ1-5; D unresolved. Deletions cut 10 bases from V and 6 bases from J, with 25 bases between. This CDR3 is built from 16 residues. The germline gives CDR1 LNHDA, CDR2 SQIVND (reference sequence). The CDR3 sequence: CATTPRHSPAGQPQHF. Here the CDR3 DNA reads TGTGCCACCACCCCGAGGCATTCTCCCGCGGGTCAGCCCCAGCATTTT.

This clone was recorded once. The genes are TRBV6-6 and TRBJ2-7, with 8 bases matching TRBD1. There are 14 residues in the CDR3. Germline trimming cut 6 bases from V and 5 bases from J; bases unmatched to any gene: 9. CDR1 is MNHNY, CDR2 SVGAGI, per germline (reference sequence). The CDR3 sequence: CASSQDRAGHEQYF. As DNA, the CDR3 is TGTGCCAGCAGCCAGGACAGGGCGGGGCACGAGCAGTACTTC.

This chain uses TRBV5-1 with TRBJ1-1, with a tentative D call TRBD1 (5 bases). The CDR3 sequence is 13 residues long. Germline assignment: CDR1 SGHRS and CDR2 YFSETQ. Deletions cut 0 bases from V and 7 bases from J, with 10 bases between. CDR3 sequence reads: CASSLDLQGEAFF. CDR3 DNA: TGCGCCAGCAGCTTGGACCTTCAGGGTGAAGCTTTCTTT.

This rearrangement joins TRBV4-3 to TRBJ2-1; TRBD2 matches 8 bases. V was clipped by 4 bases and J by 8 bases; unmatched bases: 19. This CDR3 spans 18 amino acids. The V gene's germline CDR1 is LGHNA and CDR2 YSLEER. CDR3 DNA sequence: TGCGCCAGCAGCCCTTACCTCGGGAGGGTCCTAGCGGGCGATGAGCAGTTCTTC. Translating it yields CASSPYLGRVLAGDEQFF.

The rearrangement joins TRBV6-1 to TRBJ1-1, with unresolved D. CDR1 is MNHNS and CDR2 is SASEGT in the germline V gene. The CDR3 is 13 residues long. The V gene lost 4 bases and the J gene lost 1 base, with 7 bases spanning the gap. This chain's CDR3 is CASSGRGNTEAFF. DNA for the CDR3: TGTGCCAGCAGTGGTCGAGGGAACACTGAAGCTTTCTTT.

The J gene is TRBJ2-1, the V gene TRBV27, with 9 bases fitting TRBD1. The CDR3 totals 15 residues. V lost 6 bases to trimming and J lost 9 bases; unmatched junction nucleotides: 12. CDR1 is MNHEY, CDR2 SMNVEV, per germline (reference sequence). Written as DNA, the CDR3 is TGTGCCAGCAGCCCCGGGACAGGGAAGGGAGGTGAGCAGTTCTTC. It codes for CASSPGTGKGGEQFF.

This chain uses TRBV4-3 with TRBJ1-4; 10 nucleotides align to TRBD1. The CDR3 totals 17 residues. Looked up from germline, CDR1 is LGHNA and CDR2 is YSLEER. The junction had 5 bases not matched to a gene; V was cut back by 0 bases and J by 4 bases. The CDR3 coding sequence is TGCGCCAGCAGCCAAGACGGACAGGGGGTTGTTAATGAAAAACTGTTTTTT. This codes for CASSQDGQGVVNEKLFF.

This chain links TRBV7-9 with TRBJ2-7; 7 bases map to TRBD1. Trimming at V came to 5 bases and at J to 3 bases, leaving 4 bases not matched to a gene. The CDR3 loop spans 13 amino acids. Germline V gene data show CDR1 as SEHNR and CDR2 as FQNEAQ (reference sequence). CDR3 nucleotide sequence: TGTGCCAGCAGCGGTGGGACAGACTACGAGCAGTACTTC. This codes for CASSGGTDYEQYF.

In nucleotides, the CDR3 is TGTGCCAGCTCACCCCGTTGGGCCACCATGAACACTGAAGCTTTCTTT. Translated: CASSPRWATMNTEAFF. The chain employs TRBV18 and TRBJ1-1; unclear D gene. The ends were cut back, 3 bases at V and 0 bases at J, with 14 bases in the middle. The CDR3 spans 16 residues. Germline V gene data show CDR1 as KGHSH and CDR2 as LQKENI.